This entry lists 4 T cell receptor beta chains sequenced from one sample in a study of Tregs in tolerant kidney transplant recipients. Using immunoSEQ multiplex PCR, the repertoire was profiled, and TCRdb retains in-frame clones only, with some absent. The table has about 240,000 clones, roughly four fifths seen once. The sequenced sample consisted of CD4+ T cells from blood. These receptors all come from a human donor in good health.

The chain carries TRBV5-1 and TRBJ2-7; 9 bases fit TRBD1. V was pared by 2 bases and J by 6 bases, with 6 bases of the junction left unmatched. The CDR3 has 14 amino acids. Germline CDR1 and CDR2: SGHRS and YFSETQ. CDR3 nucleotides: TGCGCCAGCAGCTTAGGGGACAGGGAGAGCGAGCAGTACTTC. Protein sequence: CASSLGDRESEQYF.

The chain is built from TRBV15 and TRBJ2-2; D ambiguous. The V end was cut by 0 bases, the J end by 3 bases, with 14 bases between. Germline loops: CDR1 LNHNV, CDR2 YYDKDF (reference sequence). The CDR3 has 17 residues. The DNA for the CDR3 is TGTGCCACCAGCAGAGATCAAGTGGGCCGATACACCGGGGAGCTGTTTTTT. It encodes CATSRDQVGRYTGELFF. The full variable domain, completed using reference TRBV15 and TRBJ2-2, is DAMVIQNPRYQVTQFGKPVTLSCSQTLNHNVMYWYQQKSSQAPKLLFHYYDKDFNNEADTPDNFQSRRPNTSFCFLDIRSPGLGDTAMYLCATSRDQVGRYTGELFFGEGSRLTVL.

V gene TRBV6-5 combines with J gene TRBJ1-2, with D perhaps TRBD1 (6 bases). Trimming pared 3 bases from V and 7 bases from J, leaving 15 bases between. The CDR3 consists of 14 residues. The V gene's germline CDR1 is MNHEY and CDR2 SVGAGI. The chain's CDR3 is CASSYSGQIAGYTF. The CDR3 DNA sequence: TGTGCCAGCAGTTATTCCGGACAGATTGCTGGCTACACCTTC.

The chain has TRBV5-8 and TRBJ2-5; D unresolved. This CDR3 contains 13 residues. V was pared by 2 bases and J by 1 base, with 6 bases between. The germline CDR1 and CDR2 sequences are SGHTS and YDEGEE. The CDR3 bases are TGTGCCAGCAGCTTCTACAGCCAAGAGACCCAGTACTTC. Translation: CASSFYSQETQYF. Looking up the rest from reference TRBV5-8 and TRBJ2-5 gives the full variable domain: EAGVTQSPTHLIKTRGQQATLRCSPISGHTSVYWYQQALGLGLQFLLWYDEGEERNRGNFPPRFSGRQFPNYSSELNVNALELEDSALYLCASSFYSQETQYFGPGTRLLVL.